This T cell receptor beta chain emerged from a study of blood T cell repertoires in COVID-19. Background on the study: Researchers got acute and convalescent COVID-19 samples from the United States, Italy and Spain.

V lost 0 bases and J lost 6, with 10 bases in between. The length of the CDR3 is 14 residues. Germline V gives CDR1 SGDLS, CDR2 YYNGEE. Profiling relied on immunoSEQ multiplex PCR, and the TCRdb table lists in-frame clones only, not all of them. The table includes 90,000 to 150,000 clones, around 80% detected once. The genes are TRBV9 and TRBJ1-5; tentatively, D is TRBD1 (5 bases). The TCR sequence derives from an elderly woman with acute or convalescent COVID-19. The sample comprised peripheral blood. The CDR3 nucleotides read TGTGCCAGCAGCGTAGTAGGTACAGGTCAGCCCCAGCATTTT. This gives the protein CASSVVGTGQPQHF.